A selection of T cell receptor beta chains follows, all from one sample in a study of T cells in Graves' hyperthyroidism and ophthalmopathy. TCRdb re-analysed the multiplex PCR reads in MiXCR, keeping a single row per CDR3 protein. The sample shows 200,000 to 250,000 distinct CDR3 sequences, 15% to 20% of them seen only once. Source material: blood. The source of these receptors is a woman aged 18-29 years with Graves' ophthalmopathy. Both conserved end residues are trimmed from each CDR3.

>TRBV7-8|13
ASSFPHSSNTEAF
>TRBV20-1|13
SAFPSGRIPYEQY
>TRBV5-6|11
ASSLGPEEKLF
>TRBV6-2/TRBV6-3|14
ASRHLAGGPGHTQY
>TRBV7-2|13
ASSSYPTGGAEAF
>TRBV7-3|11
ASSLLAGAEQY
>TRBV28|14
ASSFPAGALSYEQY
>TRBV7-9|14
ASNKRDREITYEQY
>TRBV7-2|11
ASSKDRDYEQY
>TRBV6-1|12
ASRPGLASDEQF
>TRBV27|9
ASSSYTEAF
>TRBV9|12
ASSVESGTDTQY
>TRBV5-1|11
ASSSEGRETQY
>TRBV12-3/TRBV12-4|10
ASRSPGGRAF
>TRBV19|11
ASSIWAGETQY
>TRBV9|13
ASSVRSGANYGYT
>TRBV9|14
ASSVGGTGELNTIY